Each of the 8 T cell receptor beta chains below was sequenced from the same sample in a study of blood T cell repertoires in COVID-19 (dated by TCRdb to about 2020). Library construction relied on the immunoSEQ multiplex PCR assay. The immuneACCESS repertoire file appears here via TCRdb, limited to in-frame rearrangements. These files lack a portion of the clones; in checked studies, under half of the deficit traces to unresolved V genes, and the cause of the others is not known. Present in this sample are some 200,000 clones, around nine tenths of which were seen just once. The top ten hold 3.5% to 4.5% of the sample. Sequenced: peripheral blood. Source of these receptors: a man aged 18-30 years with active or convalescent COVID-19.

The chain has TRBV3-1 (or the pseudogene TRBV3-2) and TRBJ2-5; D remains unclear. CDR1 is LGHDT, CDR2 YNNKEL, per germline (reference sequence). Trimming took 4 bases from V and 7 from J, leaving 13 bases between them. The CDR3 extends over 13 amino acids. The CDR3 loop is CASSRASERTQYF. The CDR3 DNA reads TGTGCCAGCAGCCGGGCATCTGAAAGGACCCAGTACTTC.

The chain employs TRBV2 and TRBJ1-4; TRBD1 matches 8 bases. The junction had 5 bases not matched to a gene; V was cut back by 7 bases and J by 4 bases. This CDR3 contains 14 residues. From germline, CDR1 is SNHLY and CDR2 FYNNEI. The CDR3 sequence is CASTQGEYNEKLFF. CDR3 nucleotides: TGTGCCAGCACACAGGGGGAATATAATGAAAAACTGTTTTTT.

This clone was counted a few times. The genes are TRBV6-2 or TRBV6-3 and TRBJ2-7; 7 bases align to TRBD2. The V gene's germline CDR1 is MNHEY and CDR2 SVGEGT. The CDR3 sequence is 14 residues long. V lost 5 bases to trimming and J lost 6 bases; unmatched junction nucleotides: 10. CDR3 loop: CASSREGAASEQYF. The CDR3 DNA sequence: TGTGCCAGCAGTAGGGAGGGTGCAGCTTCCGAGCAGTACTTC.

The chain couples TRBV24-1 to TRBJ1-1; the match to TRBD1 covers 9 bases. The CDR3 length is 16 residues. Germline loops: CDR1 KGHDR, CDR2 SFDVKD. Trimming at V came to 3 bases and at J to 5 bases, leaving 9 bases not matched to a gene. The CDR3 DNA sequence: TGTGCCACCAGTGATAGATCCGGGACAGGGACGACTGAAGCTTTCTTT. Protein: CATSDRSGTGTTEAFF.

The chain links TRBV19 to TRBJ2-1, with D possibly being TRBD2 (7 bases). The CDR3 has 17 residues. CDR1 is LNHDA and CDR2 is SQIVND in the germline V gene (reference sequence). V gave up 3 bases and J gave up 8 bases, with 23 bases separating them. CDR3 DNA sequence: TGTGCCAGTAGTATCCGGGGGGCGCGGGAGTGGGCCGATGAGCAGTTCTTC. Translating it yields CASSIRGAREWADEQFF.

This chain connects TRBV4-2 to TRBJ1-1, with no clear D. With 1 base removed from V and 1 base from J, the gap between germline ends came to 7 bases. Germline CDR1 and CDR2: LGHNA and YNFKEQ. This CDR3 region has 14 residues. The CDR3 DNA reads TGTGCCAGCAGCCAAGGGTCAGGGAACACTGAAGCTTTCTTT. It specifies CASSQGSGNTEAFF.

In its sample, this clone was seen once. The chain couples TRBV2 to TRBJ2-1, with 12 nucleotides matching TRBD2. Germline trimming cut 6 bases from V and 6 bases from J; bases unmatched to any gene: 9. The CDR3 sequence is 16 residues long. Germline loops: CDR1 SNHLY, CDR2 FYNNEI. CDR3 nucleotides: TGTGCCAGCAGCACTAGCGGGGGGACCCCTACCAATGAGCAGTTCTTC. Amino acid sequence: CASSTSGGTPTNEQFF.

This sequence joins TRBV1 and TRBJ1-4; the table assigns TRBD1, which was not confirmed against the DNA. TRBV1 is given as a pseudogene. This CDR3 is 20 amino acids long. DNA of the CDR3: TGCACCAGCAGCCAAGATGCGACAGGGGCCCCCCGAGCAACTAATGAAAAACTGTTTTTT. Translated: CTSSQDATGAPRATNEKLFF.